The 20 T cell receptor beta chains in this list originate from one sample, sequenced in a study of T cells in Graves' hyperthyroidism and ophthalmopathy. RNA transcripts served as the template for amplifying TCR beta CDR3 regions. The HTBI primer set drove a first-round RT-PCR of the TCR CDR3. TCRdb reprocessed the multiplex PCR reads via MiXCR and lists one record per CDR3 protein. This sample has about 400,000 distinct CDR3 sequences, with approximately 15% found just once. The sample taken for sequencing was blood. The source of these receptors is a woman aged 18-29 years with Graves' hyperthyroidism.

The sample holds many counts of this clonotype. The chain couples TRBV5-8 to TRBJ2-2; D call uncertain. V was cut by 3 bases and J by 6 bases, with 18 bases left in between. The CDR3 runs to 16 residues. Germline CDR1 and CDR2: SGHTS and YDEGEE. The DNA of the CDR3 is TGTGCCAGCAGCTCAGAAAGGATCACCGGCGCCGGGGAGCTGTTTTTT. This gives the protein CASSSERITGAGELFF.

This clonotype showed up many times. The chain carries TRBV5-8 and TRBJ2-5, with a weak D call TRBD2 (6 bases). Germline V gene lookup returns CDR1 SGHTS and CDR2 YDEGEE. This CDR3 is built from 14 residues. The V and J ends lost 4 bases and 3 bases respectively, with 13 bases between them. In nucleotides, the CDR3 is TGTGCCAGCAGCCTCGGGACTGTTAAAGAGACCCAGTACTTC. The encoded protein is CASSLGTVKETQYF.

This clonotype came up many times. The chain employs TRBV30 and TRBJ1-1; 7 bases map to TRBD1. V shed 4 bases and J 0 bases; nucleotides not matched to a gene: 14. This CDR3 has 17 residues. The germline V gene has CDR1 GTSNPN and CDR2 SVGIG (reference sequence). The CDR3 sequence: CAWTPRGQYFMNTEAFF. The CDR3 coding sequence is TGTGCCTGGACCCCTAGGGGACAGTACTTCATGAACACTGAAGCTTTCTTT.

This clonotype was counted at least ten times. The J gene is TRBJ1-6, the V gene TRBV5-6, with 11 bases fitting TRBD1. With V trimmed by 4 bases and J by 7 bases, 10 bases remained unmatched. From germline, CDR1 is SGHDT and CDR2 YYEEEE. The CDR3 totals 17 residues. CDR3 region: CASSPPVGQGANSPLHF. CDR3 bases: TGTGCCAGCAGCCCGCCGGTAGGACAGGGGGCGAATTCACCCCTCCACTTT.

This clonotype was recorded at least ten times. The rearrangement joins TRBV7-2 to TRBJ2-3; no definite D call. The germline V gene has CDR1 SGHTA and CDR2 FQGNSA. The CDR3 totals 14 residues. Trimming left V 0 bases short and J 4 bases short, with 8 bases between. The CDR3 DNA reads TGTGCCAGCAGCTTAGCGGGCGCAGCAGATACGCAGTATTTT. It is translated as CASSLAGAADTQYF.

The CDR3: CSALAGGGDTQYF. In DNA, the CDR3 is TGCAGTGCTTTAGCGGGGGGAGGAGATACGCAGTATTTT. This chain links TRBV20-1 with TRBJ2-3; 10 positions match TRBD2. Trimming cost V 5 bases and J 5 bases; bases outside gene matches: 4. Germline assignment: CDR1 DFQATT and CDR2 SNEGSKA (reference sequence). This CDR3 is built from 13 residues.

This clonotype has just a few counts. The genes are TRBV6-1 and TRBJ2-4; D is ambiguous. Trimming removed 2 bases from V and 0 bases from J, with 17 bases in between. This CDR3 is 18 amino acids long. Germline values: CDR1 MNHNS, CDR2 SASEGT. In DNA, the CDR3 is TGTGCCAGCAGTGAACAGCCAGGTTCACTACTAGCCAAAAACATTCAGTACTTC. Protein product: CASSEQPGSLLAKNIQYF.

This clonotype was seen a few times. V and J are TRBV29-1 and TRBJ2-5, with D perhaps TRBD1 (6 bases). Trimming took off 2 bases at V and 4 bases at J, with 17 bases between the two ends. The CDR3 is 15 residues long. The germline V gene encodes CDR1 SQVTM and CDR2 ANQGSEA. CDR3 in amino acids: CSVESQGEYTETQYF. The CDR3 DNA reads TGCAGCGTTGAATCACAGGGTGAATATACAGAGACCCAGTACTTC. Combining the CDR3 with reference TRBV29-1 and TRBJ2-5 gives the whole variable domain SAVISQKPSRDICQRGTSLTIQCQVDSQVTMMFWYRQQPGQSLTLIATANQGSEATYESGFVIDKFPISRPNLTFSTLTVSNMSPEDSSIYLCSVESQGEYTETQYFGPGTRLLVL.

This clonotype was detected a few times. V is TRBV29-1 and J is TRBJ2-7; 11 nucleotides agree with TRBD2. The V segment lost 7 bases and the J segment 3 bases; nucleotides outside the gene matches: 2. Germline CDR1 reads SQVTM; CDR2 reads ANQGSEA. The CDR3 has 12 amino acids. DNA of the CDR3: TGCAGCGCTGGGACTAGCGGCTACGAGCAGTACTTC. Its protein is CSAGTSGYEQYF.

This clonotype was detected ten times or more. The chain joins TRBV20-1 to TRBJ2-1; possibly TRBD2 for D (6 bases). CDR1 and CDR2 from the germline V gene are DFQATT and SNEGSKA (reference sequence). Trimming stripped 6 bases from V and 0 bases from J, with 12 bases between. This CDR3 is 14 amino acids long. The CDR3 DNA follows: TGCAGTGCGGGGGACTCCAGCTCCTACAATGAGCAGTTCTTC. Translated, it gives CSAGDSSSYNEQFF.

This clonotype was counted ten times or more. CDR3 DNA sequence: TGTGCCAGCAGCCCAGTGGGAGTCTCAGATACGCAGTATTTT. Protein sequence: CASSPVGVSDTQYF. V is TRBV3-1 and J is TRBJ2-3; tentatively, D is TRBD2 (5 bases). Germline-derived CDR1 and CDR2 are LGHDT and YNNKEL (reference sequence). V lost 4 bases and J lost 4, with 12 bases in between. The CDR3 has 14 residues.

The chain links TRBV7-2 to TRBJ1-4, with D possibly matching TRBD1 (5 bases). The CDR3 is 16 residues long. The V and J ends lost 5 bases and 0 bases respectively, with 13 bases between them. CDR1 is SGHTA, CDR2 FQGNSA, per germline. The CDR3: CASSQMGGATNEKLFF. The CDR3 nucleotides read TGTGCCAGCAGCCAAATGGGGGGTGCAACTAATGAAAAACTGTTTTTT.

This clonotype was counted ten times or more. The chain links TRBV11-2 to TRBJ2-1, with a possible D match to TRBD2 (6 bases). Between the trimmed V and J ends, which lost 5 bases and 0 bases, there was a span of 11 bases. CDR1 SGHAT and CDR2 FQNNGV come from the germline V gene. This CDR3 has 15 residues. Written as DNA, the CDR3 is TGTGCCAGCAGCCCCCGGGAGAGCTCCTACAATGAGCAGTTCTTC. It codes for CASSPRESSYNEQFF.

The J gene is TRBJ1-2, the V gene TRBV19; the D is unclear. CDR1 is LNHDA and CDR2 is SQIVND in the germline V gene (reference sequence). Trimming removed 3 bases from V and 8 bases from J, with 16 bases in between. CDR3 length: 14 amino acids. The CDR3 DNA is TGTGCCAGTAGTATTTTCTTTCAGGATGGCGGCTACACCTTC. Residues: CASSIFFQDGGYTF.

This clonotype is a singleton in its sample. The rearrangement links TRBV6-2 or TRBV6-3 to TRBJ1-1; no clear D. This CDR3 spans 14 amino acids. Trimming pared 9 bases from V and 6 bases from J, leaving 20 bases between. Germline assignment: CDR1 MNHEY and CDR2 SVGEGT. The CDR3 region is CASSIKALGAEAFF. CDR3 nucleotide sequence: TGTGCCAGTAGTATAAAGGCGCTGGGCGCTGAAGCTTTCTTT.

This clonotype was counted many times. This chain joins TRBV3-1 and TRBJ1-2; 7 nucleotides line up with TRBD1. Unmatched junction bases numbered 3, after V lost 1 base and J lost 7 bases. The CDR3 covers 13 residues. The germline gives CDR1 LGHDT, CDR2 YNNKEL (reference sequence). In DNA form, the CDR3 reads TGTGCCAGCAGCCAAGTTGCAGGGGGTGGCTACACCTTC. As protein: CASSQVAGGGYTF.

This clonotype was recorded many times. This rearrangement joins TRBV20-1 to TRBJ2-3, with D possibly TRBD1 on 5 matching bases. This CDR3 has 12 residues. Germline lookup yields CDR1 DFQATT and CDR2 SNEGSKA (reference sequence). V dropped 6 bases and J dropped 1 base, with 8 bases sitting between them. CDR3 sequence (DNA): TGCAGTGCCGGACAAGGCACAGATACGCAGTATTTT. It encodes CSAGQGTDTQYF.

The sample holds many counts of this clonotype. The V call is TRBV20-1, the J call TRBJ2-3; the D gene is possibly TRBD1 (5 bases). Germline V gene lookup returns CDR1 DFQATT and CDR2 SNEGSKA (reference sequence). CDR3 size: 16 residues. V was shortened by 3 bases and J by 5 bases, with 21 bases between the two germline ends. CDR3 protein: CSASSLAGGQGDTQYF. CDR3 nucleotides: TGCAGTGCTAGCAGTTTGGCAGGCGGACAAGGAGATACGCAGTATTTT.

The CDR3 spells CASSERTVKETQYF. The CDR3 nucleotides are TGTGCCAGCAGTGAAAGAACAGTAAAGGAGACCCAGTACTTC. This sequence joins TRBV2 and TRBJ2-5; D unclear. The CDR3 sequence is 14 residues long. V dropped 2 bases and J dropped 5 bases, with 12 bases sitting between them. Per the germline V gene, CDR1 is SNHLY and CDR2 is FYNNEI. The full variable domain, rest sourced from reference TRBV2 and TRBJ2-5, is EPEVTQTPSHQVTQMGQEVILRCVPISNHLYFYWYRQILGQKVEFLVSFYNNEISEKSEIFDDQFSVERPDGSNFTLKIRSTKLEDSAMYFCASSERTVKETQYFGPGTRLLVL.

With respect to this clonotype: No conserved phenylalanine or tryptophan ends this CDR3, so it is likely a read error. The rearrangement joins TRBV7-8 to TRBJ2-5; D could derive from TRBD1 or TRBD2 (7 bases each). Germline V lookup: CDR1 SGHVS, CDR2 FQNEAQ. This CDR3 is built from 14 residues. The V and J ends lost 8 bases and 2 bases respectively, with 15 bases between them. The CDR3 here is CASFRGGGQETQYL. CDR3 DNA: TGTGCCAGCTTCAGGGGGGGGGGTCAAGAGACCCAGTACCTC.